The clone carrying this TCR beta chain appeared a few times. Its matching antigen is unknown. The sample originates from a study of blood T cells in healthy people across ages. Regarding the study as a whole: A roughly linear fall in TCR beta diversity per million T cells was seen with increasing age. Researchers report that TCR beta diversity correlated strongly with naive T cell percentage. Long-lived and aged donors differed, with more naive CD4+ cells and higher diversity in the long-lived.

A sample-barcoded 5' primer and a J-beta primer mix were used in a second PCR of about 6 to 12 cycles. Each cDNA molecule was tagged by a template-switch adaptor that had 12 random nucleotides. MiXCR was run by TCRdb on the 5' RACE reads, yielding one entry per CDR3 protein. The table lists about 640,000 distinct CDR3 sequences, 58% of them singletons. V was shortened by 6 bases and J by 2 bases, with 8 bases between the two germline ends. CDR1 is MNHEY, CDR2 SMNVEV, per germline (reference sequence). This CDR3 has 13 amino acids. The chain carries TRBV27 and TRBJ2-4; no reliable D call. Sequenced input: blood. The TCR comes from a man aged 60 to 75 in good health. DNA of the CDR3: TGTGCCAGCAGCAGGTCCCCCAAAAACATTCAGTACTTC. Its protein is CASSRSPKNIQYF.